Following are 3 T cell receptor beta chains from one sample sequenced in a study of shared clonotypes between healthy human individuals. This table comes from immunoSEQ multiplex PCR, and its TCRdb copy is limited to in-frame clones, with some not included. Of roughly 2.5 million clones listed, around 90% are singletons. The sequenced material came from naive CD4+ T cells sorted from blood. The sample's subset: CD45RA+ positively selected. These receptor sequences come from a man between 18 and 35 years old in good health.

V is TRBV10-3 and J is TRBJ2-7; 8 nucleotides line up with TRBD1. Trimming at V came to 11 bases and at J to 6 bases, leaving 24 bases not matched to a gene. The germline V gene encodes CDR1 ENHRY and CDR2 SYGVKD. The length of the CDR3 is 17 residues. The CDR3 spells CALSTDPQGASLGEQYF. For the CDR3, the DNA is TGTGCCCTAAGCACAGACCCTCAGGGGGCGAGTTTGGGCGAGCAGTACTTC.

This clone has just one count. The genes are TRBV15 and TRBJ2-7; 11 nucleotides agree with TRBD1. The CDR3 spans 15 residues. The germline gives CDR1 LNHNV, CDR2 YYDKDF (reference sequence). Unmatched junction bases numbered 4, after V lost 3 bases and J lost 3 bases. The CDR3 loop is CATSSPGTGGYEQYF. In nucleotides, the CDR3 is TGTGCCACCAGCAGTCCCGGGACAGGGGGCTACGAGCAGTACTTC.

Regarding this clone: Other DNA sequences in this specimen translate into the identical CDR3. The chain joins TRBV5-1 to TRBJ1-3; D may be TRBD1 (6 bases). Germline V gene data show CDR1 as SGHRS and CDR2 as YFSETQ. CDR3 length equals 14 residues. V lost 2 bases and J lost 0, with 6 bases in between. The CDR3 nucleotides read TGCGCCAGCAGCTTACAGGGCTCTGGAAACACCATATATTTT. This encodes CASSLQGSGNTIYF. Full variable domain (missing parts from reference TRBV5-1 and TRBJ1-3): KAGVTQTPRYLIKTRGQQVTLSCSPISGHRSVSWYQQTPGQGLQFLFEYFSETQRNKGNFPGRFSGRQFSNSRSEMNVSTLELGDSALYLCASSLQGSGNTIYFGEGSWLTVV.